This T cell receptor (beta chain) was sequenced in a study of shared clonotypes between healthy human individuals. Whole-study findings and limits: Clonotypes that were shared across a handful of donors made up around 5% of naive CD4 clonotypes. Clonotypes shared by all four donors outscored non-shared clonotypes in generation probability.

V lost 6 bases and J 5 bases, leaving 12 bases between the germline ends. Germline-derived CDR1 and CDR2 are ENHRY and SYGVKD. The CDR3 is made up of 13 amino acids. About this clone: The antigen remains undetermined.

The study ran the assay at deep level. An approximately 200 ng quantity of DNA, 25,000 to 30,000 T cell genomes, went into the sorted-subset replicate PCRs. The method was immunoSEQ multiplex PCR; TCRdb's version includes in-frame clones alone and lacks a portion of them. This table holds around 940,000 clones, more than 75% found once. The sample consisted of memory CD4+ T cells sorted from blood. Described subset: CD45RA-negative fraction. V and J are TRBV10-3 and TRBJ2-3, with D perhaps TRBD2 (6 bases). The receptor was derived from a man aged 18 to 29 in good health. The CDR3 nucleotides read TGTGCCATCAGACCGGGGGTAGGAGATACGCAGTATTTT. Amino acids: CAIRPGVGDTQYF.